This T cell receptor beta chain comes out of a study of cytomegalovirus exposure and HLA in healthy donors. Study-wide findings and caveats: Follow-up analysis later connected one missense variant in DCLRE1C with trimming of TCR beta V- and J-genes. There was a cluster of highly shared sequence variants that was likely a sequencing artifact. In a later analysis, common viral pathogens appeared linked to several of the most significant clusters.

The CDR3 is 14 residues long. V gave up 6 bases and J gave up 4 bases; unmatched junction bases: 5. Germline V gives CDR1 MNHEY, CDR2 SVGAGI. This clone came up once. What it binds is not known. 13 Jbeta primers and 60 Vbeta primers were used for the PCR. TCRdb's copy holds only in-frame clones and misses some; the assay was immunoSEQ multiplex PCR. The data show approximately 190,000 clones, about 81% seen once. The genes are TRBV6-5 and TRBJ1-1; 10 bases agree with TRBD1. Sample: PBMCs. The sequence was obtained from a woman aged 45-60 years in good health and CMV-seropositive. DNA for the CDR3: TGTGCCAGCAGACGGACAGGGGGTGTCACTGAAGCTTTCTTT. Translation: CASRRTGGVTEAFF.